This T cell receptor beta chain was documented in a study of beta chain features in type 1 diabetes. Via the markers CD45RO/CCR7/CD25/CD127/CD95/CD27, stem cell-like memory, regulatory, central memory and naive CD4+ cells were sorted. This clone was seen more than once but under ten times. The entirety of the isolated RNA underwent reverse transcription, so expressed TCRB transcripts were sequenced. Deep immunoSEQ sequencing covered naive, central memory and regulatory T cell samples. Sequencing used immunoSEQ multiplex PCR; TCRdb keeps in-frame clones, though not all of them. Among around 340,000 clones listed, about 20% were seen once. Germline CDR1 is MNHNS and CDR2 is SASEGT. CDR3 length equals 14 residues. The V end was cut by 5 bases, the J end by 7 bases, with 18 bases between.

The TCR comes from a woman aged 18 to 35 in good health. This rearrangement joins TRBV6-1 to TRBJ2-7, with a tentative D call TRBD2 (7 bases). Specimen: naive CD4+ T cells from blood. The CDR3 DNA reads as TGTGCCAGCAGTCCCGGGACTAACACAGGGGAGCAGTACTTC. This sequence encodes CASSPGTNTGEQYF.